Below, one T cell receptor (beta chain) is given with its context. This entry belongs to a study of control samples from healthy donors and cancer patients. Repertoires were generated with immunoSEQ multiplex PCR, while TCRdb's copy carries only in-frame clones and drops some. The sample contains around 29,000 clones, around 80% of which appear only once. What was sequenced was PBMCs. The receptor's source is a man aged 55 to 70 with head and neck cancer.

The CDR3 DNA reads as TGTGCCAGCAGCTCAATAGGGACGGGAGAAGCTTTCTTT. This sequence encodes CASSSIGTGEAFF. The chain has TRBV7-3 and TRBJ1-1; D possibly corresponds to TRBD1 (5 bases). The V and J ends lost 4 bases and 8 bases respectively, with 14 bases between them. CDR1 SGHTA and CDR2 FQGTGA come from the germline V gene. There are 13 residues in the CDR3. Complete variable domain (other parts from reference TRBV7-3 and TRBJ1-1): GAGVSQTPSNKVTEKGKYVELRCDPISGHTALYWYRQSLGQGPEFLIYFQGTGAADDSGLPNDRFFAVRPEGSVSTLKIQRTERGDSAVYLCASSSIGTGEAFFGQGTRLTVV.